The rows below give T cell receptor beta chains drawn from one sample of a study of early T cells in non-severe SARS-CoV-2 infection. Via MiXCR, TCRdb re-called the 5' RACE reads, giving one row per CDR3 protein. The sample carries about 92,000 distinct CDR3 sequences, around 13% recorded once. The source material was whole blood. All receptors derive from an adult who was a healthcare worker with PCR-confirmed SARS-CoV-2 infection or an uninfected control (not recorded which). The CDR3 runs from the conserved cysteine through the conserved F or W. Fields, in order: clone size, D gene, J gene, V gene, CDR3 protein, CDR3 DNA. D genes are given only for firm matches. Only some rows state a clone size, as once, few, many or a class for expanded clones.

many TRBD1 TRBJ1-5 TRBV6-2/TRBV6-3 CASTPGQVYNQPQHF TGTGCCAGCACCCCGGGACAGGTTTACAATCAGCCCCAGCATTTT
few - TRBJ2-7 TRBV11-2 CASSYYSSEQYF TGTGCCAGCAGCTATTACAGTTCCGAGCAGTACTTC
few - TRBJ1-2 TRBV7-2 CASSLIDSNYGYTF TGTGCCAGCAGCTTAATTGACAGCAACTATGGCTACACCTTC
many TRBD1 TRBJ1-6 TRBV11-1 CASSLGTGGNSPLHF TGTGCCAGCAGCTTGGGGACAGGGGGCAATTCACCCCTCCACTTT
- TRBD1 TRBJ1-3 TRBV10-3 CATAGDSSGNTIYF TGTGCCACCGCCGGGGACAGCTCTGGAAACACCATATATTTT
- TRBD2 TRBJ2-2 TRBV3-1 CASSLGLANTGELFF TGTGCCAGCAGCTTGGGACTAGCGAACACCGGGGAGCTGTTTTTT
few - TRBJ1-4 TRBV4-2 CASSQQGGNEKLFF TGTGCCAGCAGCCAGCAGGGAGGGAATGAAAAACTGTTTTTT
- - TRBJ2-7 TRBV11-2 CASSWASYEQYF TGTGCCAGCAGCTGGGCCTCCTACGAGCAGTACTTC
once TRBD1 TRBJ2-7 TRBV20-1 CRERSTGFYEQYF TGCAGAGAGAGATCGACAGGGTTTTACGAGCAGTACTTC
- - TRBJ2-7 TRBV18 CASSPPTAAREQYF TGTGCCAGCTCACCACCGACTGCGGCTAGGGAGCAGTACTTC
- TRBD2 TRBJ2-2 TRBV10-3 CAISGQRGLNTGELFF TGTGCCATCAGTGGACAGCGGGGTCTAAACACCGGGGAGCTGTTTTTT
few TRBD1 TRBJ2-7 TRBV5-8 CASSWGTGGPDEQYF TGTGCCAGCAGCTGGGGGACAGGGGGCCCTGACGAGCAGTACTTC
many - TRBJ1-1 TRBV6-5 CASSYSFGYMNTEAFF TGTGCCAGCAGTTACTCGTTTGGGTACATGAACACTGAAGCTTTCTTT
- - TRBJ2-7 TRBV29-1 CSVEVGSYEQYF TGCAGCGTTGAAGTTGGCAGCTACGAGCAGTACTTC
many TRBD2 TRBJ2-7 TRBV27 CASSLDSGGPYEQYF TGTGCCAGCAGTTTAGATAGCGGGGGGCCCTACGAGCAGTACTTC
many TRBD1 TRBJ2-5 TRBV2 CASSASVTGGEETQYF TGTGCCAGCAGTGCTTCCGTGACAGGGGGTGAAGAGACCCAGTACTTC